This entry lists 27 T cell receptor beta chains sequenced from one sample in a study of blood T cell repertoires in COVID-19. Data came from immunoSEQ multiplex PCR; TCRdb stores just in-frame clones and leaves some out. Of 65,000 to 85,000 clones in the sample, roughly 84% were seen once. The specimen sequenced was peripheral blood. The receptors shown here come from a young woman with acute or convalescent COVID-19.

The chain joins TRBV11-2 to TRBJ1-2; TRBD1 aligns across 8 bases. V gave up 4 bases and J gave up 2 bases; unmatched junction bases: 6. This CDR3 comprises 15 residues. The germline CDR1 and CDR2 sequences are SGHAT and FQNNGV. CDR3 sequence (DNA): TGTGCCAGCAGCTACCAGGGGGCCGGGAACTATGGCTACACCTTC. Amino acids: CASSYQGAGNYGYTF.

CDR3 sequence (DNA): TGTGCCAGCAGCACGAGGACAGCAAGCACTGAAGCTTTCTTT. Its translation: CASSTRTASTEAFF. V usage is TRBV7-8 and J usage is TRBJ1-1; D may be TRBD1 (6 bases). V dropped 5 bases and J dropped 4 bases, with 14 bases sitting between them. This CDR3 has 14 residues. CDR1 is SGHVS, CDR2 FQNEAQ, per germline.

The rearrangement uses TRBV28 and TRBJ1-2; D gene uncertain. Germline-derived CDR1 and CDR2 are MDHEN and SYDVKM. The CDR3 is 13 residues long. V was pared by 2 bases and J by 7 bases, with 11 bases between. For the CDR3, the DNA is TGTGCCAGCAGTTTAGTAGCGGGCGGTGGCTACACCTTC. This encodes CASSLVAGGGYTF.

This clone was detected only a few times. This chain links TRBV30 with TRBJ1-1; no clear D gene. The V and J ends lost 0 bases and 1 base respectively, with 9 bases between them. Germline V gene sequence: CDR1 GTSNPN, CDR2 SVGIG (reference sequence). The CDR3 length is 14 residues. The CDR3 region is CAWSVLERNTEAFF. CDR3 coding DNA: TGTGCCTGGAGTGTATTGGAGCGGAACACTGAAGCTTTCTTT.

This chain connects TRBV19 to TRBJ1-1; TRBD1 matches 8 bases. V lost 3 bases and J lost 8; bases outside the gene matches: 8. This CDR3 region has 14 residues. Germline-derived CDR1 and CDR2 are LNHDA and SQIVND (reference sequence). In DNA form, the CDR3 reads TGTGCCAGTAGTATCGGACAGGGAGTAGGAGAAGCTTTCTTT. This gives the protein CASSIGQGVGEAFF.

This clone was seen only a few times. V gene TRBV15 combines with J gene TRBJ1-3; D remains unclear. Germline values: CDR1 LNHNV, CDR2 YYDKDF (reference sequence). V lost 0 bases and J 3 bases, leaving 6 bases between the germline ends. This CDR3 contains 14 residues. CDR3 sequence (DNA): TGTGCCACCAGCAGAGATTCCAGTGGAAACACCATATATTTT. Translation gives CATSRDSSGNTIYF.

The CDR3, as DNA: TGCGCCAGCAGCTATGGGGGCCCTAATGAAAAACTGTTTTTT. Its translation is CASSYGGPNEKLFF. The chain uses TRBV5-1 and TRBJ1-4, with a weak D call TRBD1 (6 bases). Per germline, CDR1 SGHRS and CDR2 YFSETQ. Trimming cost V 3 bases and J 3 bases, with 9 bases left between them. The CDR3 totals 14 residues.

CDR3 DNA: TGTGCCAGCAGCTTAGCGGAGGGACTGAGCACAGATACGCAGTATTTT. Its translation: CASSLAEGLSTDTQYF. The gene calls are TRBV7-2 and TRBJ2-3, with D tentatively TRBD2 (6 bases). Trimming pared 0 bases from V and 0 bases from J, leaving 10 bases between. This CDR3 spans 16 amino acids. Germline-derived CDR1 and CDR2 are SGHTA and FQGNSA.

The rearrangement links TRBV6-6 to TRBJ1-2, with TRBD1 as a possible D gene (5 bases). Trimming removed 2 bases from V and 8 bases from J, with 12 bases in between. The CDR3 extends over 13 amino acids. CDR1 MNHNY and CDR2 SVGAGI come from the germline V gene (reference sequence). CDR3 sequence: CASSYELRGGYTF. The CDR3 DNA reads as TGTGCCAGCAGTTACGAGTTAAGGGGAGGCTACACCTTC.

The V gene is TRBV20-1, the J gene TRBJ1-2, with D possibly matching TRBD1 (5 bases). This CDR3 has 11 amino acids. In germline, CDR1 is DFQATT, CDR2 SNEGSKA (reference sequence). Trimming took 6 bases from V and 7 from J, leaving 12 bases between them. The CDR3 nucleotides read TGCAGTGCCCCCGGGGGTGGTGGCTACACCTTC. Translated, it gives CSAPGGGGYTF.

The chain has TRBV6-5 and TRBJ1-1, with TRBD1 identical over 7 bases. Unmatched junction bases numbered 7, after V lost 2 bases and J lost 4 bases. Germline V gene lookup returns CDR1 MNHEY and CDR2 SVGAGI. This CDR3 is 15 amino acids long. CDR3 in DNA: TGTGCCAGCAGTTACGGGGCAGGGGGTCGCACTGAAGCTTTCTTT. It codes for CASSYGAGGRTEAFF.

This chain connects TRBV6-1 to TRBJ2-2; D unclear. V gave up 2 bases and J gave up 7 bases, with 5 bases separating them. This CDR3 region has 12 residues. The germline V gene encodes CDR1 MNHNS and CDR2 SASEGT. The CDR3 DNA follows: TGTGCCAGCAGTGAAATCGGCGGGGAGCTGTTTTTT. It specifies CASSEIGGELFF.

Remarks on this clone: Other DNA sequences within the sample encode an identical CDR3. The rearrangement uses TRBV5-6 and TRBJ1-1; 7 positions agree with TRBD1. The ends lost 2 bases at V and 4 bases at J; junction bases unmatched: 2. This CDR3 is built from 13 residues. The germline V gene encodes CDR1 SGHDT and CDR2 YYEEEE. CDR3 sequence reads: CASSLGGGTEAFF. CDR3 nucleotides: TGTGCCAGCAGCTTAGGGGGCGGCACTGAAGCTTTCTTT.

The chain uses TRBV6-5 and TRBJ1-3, with 8 bases that match TRBD1. CDR3 length equals 16 residues. V lost 2 bases, J lost 4 bases, and 7 bases stayed unmatched. The V gene's germline CDR1 is MNHEY and CDR2 SVGAGI. The CDR3 sequence: CASSYGQGARGNTIYF. The CDR3 nucleotides read TGTGCCAGCAGTTACGGGCAGGGGGCGCGGGGAAACACCATATATTTT.

The J gene is TRBJ1-1, the V gene TRBV11-2, with D uncertain. Trimming removed 1 base from V and 1 base from J, with 7 bases in between. Germline V gives CDR1 SGHAT, CDR2 FQNNGV. The CDR3 extends over 14 amino acids. CDR3 residues: CASSLAPRNTEAFF. In nucleotides, the CDR3 is TGTGCCAGCAGCTTAGCACCGAGGAACACTGAAGCTTTCTTT.

The rearrangement uses TRBV12-5 and TRBJ2-2; 8 nucleotides match TRBD1. In germline, CDR1 is LGHNT, CDR2 FRNRAP. V was pared by 4 bases and J by 4 bases, with 8 bases of the junction left unmatched. The CDR3 is made up of 16 amino acids. CDR3 region: CASGWTTGGGTGELFF. CDR3 coding DNA: TGTGCTAGTGGTTGGACAACAGGGGGAGGCACCGGGGAGCTGTTTTTT.

The chain links TRBV5-1 to TRBJ1-1; D call uncertain. V was cut by 4 bases and J by 0 bases, with 13 bases left in between. Germline V lookup: CDR1 SGHRS, CDR2 YFSETQ. CDR3 length: 15 amino acids. The CDR3 coding sequence is TGCGCCAGCAGCGGAACGGGGTTTATGAACACTGAAGCTTTCTTT. Its translation is CASSGTGFMNTEAFF. The variable domain in full, completed from reference TRBV5-1 and TRBJ1-1, reads KAGVTQTPRYLIKTRGQQVTLSCSPISGHRSVSWYQQTPGQGLQFLFEYFSETQRNKGNFPGRFSGRQFSNSRSEMNVSTLELGDSALYLCASSGTGFMNTEAFFGQGTRLTVV.

V usage is TRBV6-4 and J usage is TRBJ2-1; D is ambiguous. CDR3 length equals 15 residues. V lost 4 bases and J 8 bases, leaving 18 bases between the germline ends. Germline lookup yields CDR1 MRHNA and CDR2 SNTAGT. CDR3 residues: CASSVSHAVVDEQFF. The CDR3, as DNA: TGTGCCAGCAGTGTGTCGCATGCAGTCGTGGATGAGCAGTTCTTC.

This chain uses TRBV5-1 with TRBJ2-6; 8 bases map to TRBD1. The CDR3 has 18 amino acids. V dropped 4 bases and J dropped 0; count of bases not matched to a gene: 9. Germline assignment: CDR1 SGHRS and CDR2 YFSETQ. The CDR3 nucleotides are TGCGCCAGCAGCCCGATGGGGACAGGCCCCTCTGGGGCCAACGTCCTGACTTTC. It translates to CASSPMGTGPSGANVLTF.

The chain links TRBV15 to TRBJ2-3, with 8 bases aligning to TRBD2. Germline assignment: CDR1 LNHNV and CDR2 YYDKDF (reference sequence). Germline trimming cut 0 bases from V and 5 bases from J; bases unmatched to any gene: 7. The CDR3 consists of 16 residues. CDR3 in DNA: TGTGCCACCAGCAGAGATCTGGCGGGGGGTTTAGATACGCAGTATTTT. It is translated as CATSRDLAGGLDTQYF.

Only one count was recorded for this clone. This chain connects TRBV11-2 to TRBJ2-1, with 10 bases identical to TRBD2. CDR1 is SGHAT, CDR2 FQNNGV, per germline. The CDR3 loop spans 16 amino acids. J gave up 6 bases and V 1 base, and 6 bases lay outside the gene matches. The CDR3 region is CASSLGGTSEINEQFF. The CDR3 nucleotides read TGTGCCAGCAGCTTAGGAGGGACTAGCGAAATCAATGAGCAGTTCTTC.

The rearrangement joins TRBV6-1 to TRBJ1-2; the D gene is possibly TRBD1 (5 bases). V was clipped by 3 bases and J by 3 bases, with 11 bases between them. The CDR3 runs 14 residues. Germline CDR1 is MNHNS and CDR2 is SASEGT. The CDR3 loop is CASSDRANHYGYTF. CDR3 sequence (DNA): TGTGCCAGCAGTGACAGGGCTAATCACTATGGCTACACCTTC.

The genes are TRBV28 and TRBJ2-3; TRBD1 agrees at 8 bases. Germline CDR1 MDHEN, CDR2 SYDVKM. V shed 4 bases and J 1 base; nucleotides not matched to a gene: 7. The CDR3 is made up of 16 amino acids. This CDR3 reads CASSSPGQGGTDTQYF. CDR3 nucleotides: TGTGCCAGCAGTTCCCCTGGACAGGGTGGCACAGATACGCAGTATTTT.

The rearrangement uses TRBV4-3 and TRBJ2-1; 13 bases match TRBD2. Germline assignment: CDR1 LGHNA and CDR2 YSLEER. V was clipped by 4 bases and J by 6 bases; unmatched bases: 3. The CDR3 has 15 amino acids. The CDR3 loop reads CASSPGTSGTNEQFF. The CDR3 DNA reads TGCGCCAGCAGCCCAGGGACTAGCGGGACCAATGAGCAGTTCTTC.

The CDR3 coding sequence is TGTGCCTGGAGTGTAGGCGGTAGCAATCAGCCCCAGCATTTT. Protein sequence: CAWSVGGSNQPQHF. The genes are TRBV30 and TRBJ1-5; D is uncertain. CDR3 length: 14 amino acids. From germline, CDR1 is GTSNPN and CDR2 SVGIG (reference sequence). Trimming shortened V by 0 bases and J by 0 bases, and 6 bases separated the two germline ends.

The V gene is TRBV7-2, the J gene TRBJ2-5; D is possibly TRBD2 (5 bases). Per germline, CDR1 SGHTA and CDR2 FQGNSA. Trimming took off 7 bases at V and 2 bases at J, with 14 bases between the two ends. The CDR3 runs to 14 residues. CDR3 DNA: TGTGCCAGCAACCGGAGTCCGGGACAAGAGACCCAGTACTTC. It is translated as CASNRSPGQETQYF.

V is TRBV7-2 and J is TRBJ2-1; maybe TRBD2 (5 bases). Germline CDR1 and CDR2: SGHTA and FQGNSA. The CDR3 length is 15 residues. With 0 bases removed from V and 3 bases from J, the gap between germline ends came to 9 bases. CDR3 in amino acids: CASSLALRGYNEQFF. CDR3 DNA: TGTGCCAGCAGCTTAGCTCTCCGGGGCTACAATGAGCAGTTCTTC. The whole variable domain, filled in from reference TRBV7-2 and TRBJ2-1, reads GAGVSQSPSNKVTEKGKDVELRCDPISGHTALYWYRQSLGQGLEFLIYFQGNSAPDKSGLPSDRFSAERTGGSVSTLTIQRTQQEDSAVYLCASSLALRGYNEQFFGPGTRLTVL.